This T cell receptor (beta chain) was identified in a study of cytomegalovirus exposure and HLA in healthy donors. About the research overall: A previous analysis identified more than 100 million unique TCR beta sequences derived from roughly 180 million T cells.

Study findings and constraints: TCR association rates varied by HLA locus in a later analysis, with DRB1 highest and HLA-C lowest.

Trimming pared 3 bases from V and 7 bases from J, leaving 13 bases between. The CDR3 has 14 amino acids. The V gene's germline CDR1 is LNHDA and CDR2 SQIVND (reference sequence). Regarding this clone: What it binds is unknown.

A multiplex PCR was run with 60 Vbeta primers and 13 Jbeta primers. Profiling relied on immunoSEQ multiplex PCR, and the TCRdb table lists in-frame clones only, not all of them. The repertoire holds some 120,000 clones, with 80% as singletons. The source material was PBMCs. This receptor was identified in a male donor in good health and CMV-seronegative. The chain links TRBV19 to TRBJ1-5; D gene unclear. CDR3 bases: TGTGCCAGTAGTATTCGGGGATCCCCCCAGCCCCAGCATTTT. Translation: CASSIRGSPQPQHF.